The clone carrying this T cell receptor (beta chain) was observed many times. Its antigen remains unknown. The V end lost 8 bases, the J end lost 4 bases, and 14 bases lay between the germline ends. CDR3 length: 13 residues. The germline gives CDR1 MNHEY, CDR2 SMNVEV (reference sequence). This specimen comes from a study of identical twins. The study, taken as a whole, reports: Memory repertoires showed no such pattern, whereas abundant cord blood beta clonotypes carried fewer insertions.

Via MiXCR, TCRdb re-called the 5' RACE reads, giving one row per CDR3 protein. The sample consists of roughly 220,000 distinct CDR3 sequences, 5.5% to 7.5% of them appearing once. This same sample was also part of a study on T cells expressing NK-cell markers. That study adds: Repertoires of TCR beta were obtained from T cells sorted as CD3+CD56+NKG2C+, CD3+CD56+NKG2C- and CD3+CD56-NKG2C+.

The receptor comes from a woman aged 18-29 years in good health. The sequenced material came from CD8+ T cells sorted from blood. The chain carries TRBV27 and TRBJ1-2; D remains unclear. CDR3 DNA: TGTGCCAGCGCTCCGGACCGAAGCTATGGCTACACCTTC. Translated: CASAPDRSYGYTF.